The 24 T cell receptor beta chains given below trace back to one sample, sequenced in a study of blood T cell repertoires in COVID-19. Using immunoSEQ multiplex PCR, the repertoire was profiled, and TCRdb retains in-frame clones only, with some absent. The top ten clones hold approximately 0.89% of a sample with roughly 230,000 clones, around 84% of them seen once. The sample taken for sequencing was peripheral blood. Receptors were obtained from a man aged 40-49 years with acute or convalescent COVID-19.

The table lists this clone with a few counts. This chain joins TRBV10-1 and TRBJ2-7; D unresolved. The CDR3 is 9 residues long. Germline lookup yields CDR1 WNHNN and CDR2 SYGVQD (reference sequence). Trimming removed 7 bases at V and 5 bases at J, with 3 bases between. The chain's CDR3 is CASTNEQYF. CDR3 nucleotide sequence: TGCGCCAGCACAAACGAGCAGTACTTC.

The chain uses TRBV10-2 and TRBJ2-3, with D maybe TRBD1 (5 bases). From germline, CDR1 is WSHSY and CDR2 SAAADI. CDR3 length: 15 amino acids. Trimming cost V 5 bases and J 5 bases, with 17 bases left between them. CDR3 amino acids: CASSPLSGQGDTQYF. CDR3 sequence (DNA): TGCGCCAGCAGTCCCCTGTCTGGGCAGGGAGATACGCAGTATTTT.

The chain has TRBV6-1 and TRBJ2-3; D gene ambiguous. Trimming removed 1 base at V and 5 bases at J, with 10 bases between. This CDR3 region has 14 residues. Germline CDR1 and CDR2: MNHNS and SASEGT. The CDR3, as DNA: TGTGCCAGCAGTGAAGAAAACCACTTAGATACGCAGTATTTT. Translating it yields CASSEENHLDTQYF.

The chain combines TRBV6-6 with TRBJ1-1; D is undetermined. Trimming removed 8 bases at V and 1 base at J, with 8 bases between. Germline V CDR1 and CDR2: MNHNY, SVGAGI (reference sequence). The CDR3 is 12 residues long. CDR3 nucleotide sequence: TGTGCCAGCCACGAGGCGAACACTGAAGCTTTCTTT. This sequence encodes CASHEANTEAFF.

This clone was observed once. The chain links TRBV9 to TRBJ1-3, with D possibly TRBD1 on 6 matching bases. Germline assignment: CDR1 SGDLS and CDR2 YYNGEE. Trimming left V 4 bases short and J 0 bases short, with 14 bases between. The CDR3 spans 16 residues. CDR3 DNA: TGTGCCAGCAGCCCCCGGACAGCCTCCTCTGGAAACACCATATATTTT. Its translation: CASSPRTASSGNTIYF.

The rearrangement joins TRBV11-2 to TRBJ1-1; D is unclear. The CDR3 is 14 amino acids. Trimming left V 3 bases short and J 0 bases short, with 8 bases between. Germline V gene lookup returns CDR1 SGHAT and CDR2 FQNNGV. CDR3 sequence: CASSFPLLNTEAFF. CDR3 DNA: TGTGCCAGCAGCTTTCCACTGTTGAACACTGAAGCTTTCTTT. Variable domain in full (rest from reference TRBV11-2 and TRBJ1-1): EAGVAQSPRYKIIEKRQSVAFWCNPISGHATLYWYQQILGQGPKLLIQFQNNGVVDDSQLPKDRFSAERLKGVDSTLKIQPAKLEDSAVYLCASSFPLLNTEAFFGQGTRLTVV.

J is TRBJ1-1 and V is TRBV7-9; D call uncertain. CDR1 is SEHNR, CDR2 FQNEAQ, per germline (reference sequence). The CDR3 sequence is 12 residues long. The V end lost 1 base, the J end lost 6 bases, and 6 bases lay between the germline ends. The DNA of the CDR3 is TGTGCCAGCAGCTTAGACTCTTCTGAAGCTTTCTTT. This gives the protein CASSLDSSEAFF.

This chain connects TRBV9 to TRBJ2-3; 7 bases are shared with TRBD1. After removal of 2 bases from V and 2 bases from J, the junction contained 5 bases not matched to a gene. Germline V lookup: CDR1 SGDLS, CDR2 YYNGEE. The CDR3 spans 15 residues. The CDR3 DNA sequence: TGTGCCAGCAGCGTTGGCACAGGGGACACAGATACGCAGTATTTT. Translating gives CASSVGTGDTDTQYF.

The chain has TRBV4-1 and TRBJ2-3; D might be TRBD2 (5 bases). With 3 bases removed from V and 0 bases from J, the gap between germline ends came to 13 bases. The CDR3 totals 16 residues. The germline V gene has CDR1 MGHRA and CDR2 YSYEKL. The CDR3 nucleotides are TGCGCCAGCAGCCACCTGGACTTGTTTAGCACAGATACGCAGTATTTT. Translation gives CASSHLDLFSTDTQYF.

V usage is TRBV6-1 and J usage is TRBJ1-3; maybe TRBD1 (5 bases). The V end was cut by 3 bases, the J end by 0 bases, with 18 bases between. This CDR3 region has 18 residues. Germline V gene sequence: CDR1 MNHNS, CDR2 SASEGT. CDR3 sequence (DNA): TGTGCCAGCAGTGAGATAGGGGACTCCTATCGCTCTGGAAACACCATATATTTT. Its translation: CASSEIGDSYRSGNTIYF.

In regard to this clone: The same CDR3 arises from other DNA sequences in this sample as well. This chain links TRBV2 with TRBJ1-5; D call uncertain. The length of the CDR3 is 12 residues. Germline assignment: CDR1 SNHLY and CDR2 FYNNEI. Trimming removed 5 bases from V and 1 base from J, with 3 bases in between. CDR3: CASSLSNQPQHF. The CDR3 DNA reads TGTGCCAGCAGTTTAAGCAATCAGCCCCAGCATTTT.

The chain employs TRBV5-1 and TRBJ2-3; 8 nucleotides match TRBD2. This CDR3 comprises 17 residues. From germline, CDR1 is SGHRS and CDR2 YFSETQ. V lost 5 bases to trimming and J lost 2 bases; unmatched junction nucleotides: 13. CDR3 DNA: TGCGCCAGCAGATCTAACGGCGGCGGGGGGAACACAGATACGCAGTATTTT. This sequence encodes CASRSNGGGGNTDTQYF.

The chain joins TRBV6-2 or TRBV6-3 to TRBJ2-3; D is possibly TRBD1 (6 bases). Germline loops: CDR1 MNHEY, CDR2 SVGEGT. Deletions cut 2 bases from V and 2 bases from J, with 17 bases between. This CDR3 comprises 17 residues. The CDR3: CASSYGSGAILTDTQYF. The CDR3 DNA follows: TGTGCCAGCAGTTACGGTTCAGGGGCTATACTCACAGATACGCAGTATTTT.

The rearrangement joins TRBV2 to TRBJ2-1; maybe TRBD2 (7 bases). The germline V and J ends were trimmed by 11 bases and 6 bases, with 20 bases remaining between them. The CDR3 covers 14 residues. CDR1 is SNHLY, CDR2 FYNNEI, per germline. The CDR3 nucleotides read TGTGCCCAAGCAAGAGGGGGGGCCGTCAATGAGCAGTTCTTC. Protein product: CAQARGGAVNEQFF.

J is TRBJ1-5 and V is TRBV6-5, with D possibly TRBD1 on 6 matching bases. The CDR3 extends over 15 amino acids. Trimming pared 5 bases from V and 0 bases from J, leaving 11 bases between. CDR1 is MNHEY and CDR2 is SVGAGI in the germline V gene. CDR3 bases: TGTGCCAGCAGTACAGGACAGAATAGCAATCAGCCCCAGCATTTT. The encoded protein is CASSTGQNSNQPQHF.

This chain uses TRBV6-1 with TRBJ1-1; no firm D call. The CDR3 consists of 13 residues. The V gene's germline CDR1 is MNHNS and CDR2 SASEGT. V gave up 2 bases and J gave up 4 bases, with 8 bases separating them. The CDR3 reads CASSEFGGTEAFF. The CDR3 DNA is TGTGCCAGCAGTGAATTCGGTGGCACTGAAGCTTTCTTT.

This rearrangement joins TRBV29-1 to TRBJ2-7, with a weak D call TRBD1 (5 bases). The CDR3 is 12 amino acids. Germline-derived CDR1 and CDR2 are SQVTM and ANQGSEA. Trimming pared 2 bases from V and 3 bases from J, leaving 8 bases between. The CDR3 sequence: CSVERQGYEQYF. The CDR3 DNA follows: TGCAGCGTTGAAAGGCAGGGCTACGAGCAGTACTTC.

The CDR3 region is CASTRQGYGYTF. In nucleotides, the CDR3 is TGTGCCAGCACCAGACAGGGTTACGGCTACACCTTC. The J gene is TRBJ1-2, the V gene TRBV6-5; 7 bases map to TRBD1. Germline CDR1 is MNHEY and CDR2 is SVGAGI. Unmatched junction bases numbered 7, after V lost 7 bases and J lost 8 bases. CDR3 length equals 12 residues.

The rearrangement uses TRBV21-1 and TRBJ2-3; the table's D call of TRBD1 was not tested on the DNA. TRBV21-1 is a pseudogene locus. The length of the CDR3 is 20 residues. The CDR3 reads CASSPPGGDRGPIWEDTQYF. CDR3 DNA: TGTGCCAGCAGCCCCCCTGGTGGGGACAGGGGCCCCATTTGGGAAGATACGCAGTATTTT.

The V and J genes are TRBV5-5 and TRBJ1-1; TRBD1 matches at 9 bases. The CDR3 is 12 amino acids. V shed 3 bases and J 8 bases; nucleotides not matched to a gene: 2. Germline assignment: CDR1 SGHKS and CDR2 YYEKEE (reference sequence). The CDR3 nucleotides read TGTGCCAGCAGCTGGGGACAGGGAGAAGCTTTCTTT. It is translated as CASSWGQGEAFF.

V gene TRBV19 combines with J gene TRBJ1-2; TRBD1 might be the D (6 bases). Trimming removed 6 bases at V and 6 bases at J, with 17 bases between. Germline CDR1 is LNHDA and CDR2 is SQIVND (reference sequence). This CDR3 has 14 residues. CDR3 sequence reads: CASSLVNRVNGYTF. DNA for the CDR3: TGTGCCAGTAGCCTTGTGAACAGGGTGAATGGCTACACCTTC. Filled out from reference TRBV19 and TRBJ1-2, the complete variable domain reads DGGITQSPKYLFRKEGQNVTLSCEQNLNHDAMYWYRQDPGQGLRLIYYSQIVNDFQKGDIAEGYSVSREKKESFPLTVTSAQKNPTAFYLCASSLVNRVNGYTFGSGTRLTVV.

To note about this clone: Other nucleotide sequences from this sample produce the same CDR3. The chain carries TRBV7-9 and TRBJ1-1, with D hard to call. V lost 4 bases to trimming and J lost 3 bases, with 6 bases between them. Germline V lookup: CDR1 SEHNR, CDR2 FQNEAQ (reference sequence). The CDR3 consists of 12 residues. The CDR3 is CASSSGYTEAFF. CDR3 coding DNA: TGTGCCAGCAGCTCGGGGTACACTGAAGCTTTCTTT.

The genes are TRBV7-3 and TRBJ1-6; the D is unclear. Germline V CDR1 and CDR2: SGHTA, FQGTGA. The V and J ends lost 5 bases and 0 bases respectively, with 8 bases between them. This CDR3 is 15 amino acids long. CDR3 DNA: TGTGCCAGCAGCCAACAGAGCTCCTATAATTCACCCCTCCACTTT. Translating gives CASSQQSSYNSPLHF.

The genes are TRBV5-1 and TRBJ2-1; D unclear. CDR1 and CDR2 from the germline V gene are SGHRS and YFSETQ. V lost 0 bases and J 7 bases, leaving 5 bases between the germline ends. CDR3 length equals 12 residues. Written as DNA, the CDR3 is TGCGCCAGCAGCTTGGGGCAGAATGAGCAGTTCTTC. Translating gives CASSLGQNEQFF.